This TCR beta chain is drawn from a study of beta chain features in type 1 diabetes. This CDR3 is built from 14 residues. Germline CDR1 MDHEN, CDR2 SYDVKM. V lost 5 bases and J lost 6, with 14 bases in between. The study's findings and limits: Naive, central memory and regulatory TCRB repertoires appeared more similar among patients than healthy donors. In type 1 diabetes patients, VDJ junctions had fewer insertions; deletions at these junctions were more frequent.

This clone occurred many times. Its specificity is unknown. All of the isolated RNA was reverse transcribed, so expressed TCRB transcripts were sequenced. Some clones are missing from TCRdb's copy, which holds only in-frame ones; the method was immunoSEQ multiplex PCR. The table records roughly 300,000 clones, around 8% of them present only once. The chain employs TRBV28 and TRBJ2-4; D is possibly TRBD2 (5 bases). Sequencing was carried out using central memory CD4+ T cells from blood. This receptor was taken from a young woman in good health. The CDR3 here is CASSMAGRRNIQYF. DNA for the CDR3: TGTGCCAGCAGTATGGCGGGTAGGAGAAACATTCAGTACTTC. Complete variable domain (other parts from reference TRBV28 and TRBJ2-4): DVKVTQSSRYLVKRTGEKVFLECVQDMDHENMFWYRQDPGLGLRLIYFSYDVKMKEKGDIPEGYSVSREKKERFSLILESASTNQTSMYLCASSMAGRRNIQYFGAGTRLSVL.